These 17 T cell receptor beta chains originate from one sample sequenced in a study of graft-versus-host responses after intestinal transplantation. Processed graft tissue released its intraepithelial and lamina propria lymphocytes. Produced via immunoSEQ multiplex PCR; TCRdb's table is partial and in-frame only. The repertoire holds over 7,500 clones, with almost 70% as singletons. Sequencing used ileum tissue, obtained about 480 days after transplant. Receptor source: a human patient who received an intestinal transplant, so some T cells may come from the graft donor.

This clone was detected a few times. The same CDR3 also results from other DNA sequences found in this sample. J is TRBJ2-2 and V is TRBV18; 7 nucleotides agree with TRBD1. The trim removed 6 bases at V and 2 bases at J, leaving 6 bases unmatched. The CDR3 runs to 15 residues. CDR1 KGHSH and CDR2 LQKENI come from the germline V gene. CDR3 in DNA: TGTGCCAGCTCTCCCCGGGACAGAAACACCGGGGAGCTGTTTTTT. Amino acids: CASSPRDRNTGELFF.

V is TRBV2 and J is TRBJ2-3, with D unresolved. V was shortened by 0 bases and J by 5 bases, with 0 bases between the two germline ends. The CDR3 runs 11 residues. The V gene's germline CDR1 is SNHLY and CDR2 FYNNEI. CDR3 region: CASSEADTQYF. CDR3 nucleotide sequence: TGTGCCAGCAGTGAAGCAGATACGCAGTATTTT.

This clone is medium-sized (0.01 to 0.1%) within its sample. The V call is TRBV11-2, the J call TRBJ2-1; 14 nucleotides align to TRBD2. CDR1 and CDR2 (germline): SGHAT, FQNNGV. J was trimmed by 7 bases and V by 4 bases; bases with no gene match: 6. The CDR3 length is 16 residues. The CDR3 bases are TGTGCCAGCAGCTCTGCCGGGACTAGCGGGAGAAATGAGCAGTTCTTC. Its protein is CASSSAGTSGRNEQFF.

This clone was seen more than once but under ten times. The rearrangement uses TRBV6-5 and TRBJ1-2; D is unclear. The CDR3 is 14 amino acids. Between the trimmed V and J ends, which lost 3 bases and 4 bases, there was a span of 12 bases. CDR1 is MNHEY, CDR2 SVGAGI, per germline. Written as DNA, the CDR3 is TGTGCCAGCAGTTATGTTTCGTCAGCCTATGGCTACACCTTC. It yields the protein CASSYVSSAYGYTF.

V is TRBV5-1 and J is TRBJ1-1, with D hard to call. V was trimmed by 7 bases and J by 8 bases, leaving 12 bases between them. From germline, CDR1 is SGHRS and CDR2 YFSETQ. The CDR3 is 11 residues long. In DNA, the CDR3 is TGCGCCAGCCTGAATCCGCTCGAAGCTTTCTTT. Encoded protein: CASLNPLEAFF.

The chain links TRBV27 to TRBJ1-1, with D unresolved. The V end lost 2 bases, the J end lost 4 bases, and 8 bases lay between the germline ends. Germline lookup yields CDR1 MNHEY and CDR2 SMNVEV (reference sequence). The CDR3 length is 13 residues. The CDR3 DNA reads TGTGCCAGCAGTTTAGAGCCTGGCACTGAAGCTTTCTTT. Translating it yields CASSLEPGTEAFF.

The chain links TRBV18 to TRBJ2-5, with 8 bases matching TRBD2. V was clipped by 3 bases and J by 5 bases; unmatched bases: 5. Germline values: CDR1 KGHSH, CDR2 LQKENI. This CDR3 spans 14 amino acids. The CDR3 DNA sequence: TGTGCCAGCTCACCCCGGGGGGGGACGGAGACCCAGTACTTC. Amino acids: CASSPRGGTETQYF.

The CDR3 nucleotides are TGTGCCAGCAGTTTAAAGGGCGCAGGGGGGAAGACCGGGGAGCTGTTTTTT. It yields the protein CASSLKGAGGKTGELFF. The rearrangement joins TRBV27 to TRBJ2-2; TRBD1 is a possible D gene (7 bases). CDR1 is MNHEY and CDR2 is SMNVEV in the germline V gene (reference sequence). V gave up 2 bases and J gave up 5 bases, with 18 bases separating them. This CDR3 has 17 residues.

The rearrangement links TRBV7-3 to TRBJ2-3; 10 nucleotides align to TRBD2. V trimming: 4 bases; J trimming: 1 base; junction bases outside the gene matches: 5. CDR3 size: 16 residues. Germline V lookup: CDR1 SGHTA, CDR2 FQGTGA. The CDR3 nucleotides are TGTGCCAGCAGCTCCCCTAGCGGGGGCCGCACAGATACGCAGTATTTT. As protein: CASSSPSGGRTDTQYF.

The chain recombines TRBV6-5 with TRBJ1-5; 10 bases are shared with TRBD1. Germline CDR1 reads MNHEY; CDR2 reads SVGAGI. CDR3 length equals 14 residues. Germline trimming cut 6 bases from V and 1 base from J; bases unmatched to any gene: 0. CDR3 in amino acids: CASRGQGSNQPQHF. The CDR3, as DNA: TGTGCCAGCAGGGGACAGGGGAGCAATCAGCCCCAGCATTTT.

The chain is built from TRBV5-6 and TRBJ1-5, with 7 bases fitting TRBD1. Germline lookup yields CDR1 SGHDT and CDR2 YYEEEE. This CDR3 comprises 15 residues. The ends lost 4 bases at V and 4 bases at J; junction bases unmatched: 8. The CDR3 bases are TGTGCCAGCAGCCCCGGGACAGAAACAAATCAGCCCCAGCATTTT. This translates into CASSPGTETNQPQHF.

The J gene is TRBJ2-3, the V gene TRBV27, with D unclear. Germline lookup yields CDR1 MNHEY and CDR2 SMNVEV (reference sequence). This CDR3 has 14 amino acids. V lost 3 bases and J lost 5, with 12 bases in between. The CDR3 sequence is CASSFSVHRDTQYF. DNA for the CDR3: TGTGCCAGCAGTTTTTCAGTTCACCGAGATACGCAGTATTTT.

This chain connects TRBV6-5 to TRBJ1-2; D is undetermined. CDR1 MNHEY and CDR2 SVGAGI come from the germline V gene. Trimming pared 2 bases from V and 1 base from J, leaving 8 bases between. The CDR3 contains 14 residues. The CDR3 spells CASSYDGLNYGYTF. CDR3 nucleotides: TGTGCCAGCAGTTACGATGGTCTTAACTATGGCTACACCTTC.

The CDR3 loop is CASSDRGSSYNSPLHF. In nucleotides, the CDR3 is TGTGCCAGCAGTGACAGGGGGAGCTCCTATAATTCACCCCTCCACTTT. This chain uses TRBV6-1 with TRBJ1-6; 7 bases line up with TRBD1. The ends lost 3 bases at V and 0 bases at J; junction bases unmatched: 2. The length of the CDR3 is 16 residues. Germline loops: CDR1 MNHNS, CDR2 SASEGT.

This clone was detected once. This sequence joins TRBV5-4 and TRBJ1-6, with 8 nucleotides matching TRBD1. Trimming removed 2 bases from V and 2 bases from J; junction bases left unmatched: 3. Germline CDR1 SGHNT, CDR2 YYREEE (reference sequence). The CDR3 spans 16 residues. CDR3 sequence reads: CASSLQGGAYNSPLHF. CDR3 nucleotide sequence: TGTGCCAGCAGCTTACAGGGGGGCGCCTATAATTCACCCCTCCACTTT.

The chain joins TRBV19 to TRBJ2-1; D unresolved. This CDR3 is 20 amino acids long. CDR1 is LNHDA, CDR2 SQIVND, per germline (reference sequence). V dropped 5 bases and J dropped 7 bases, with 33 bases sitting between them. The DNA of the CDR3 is TGTGCCAGTAGTGCCCCGCACCCGGACGCAATTAAAGCACTTAATAATGAGCAGTTCTTC. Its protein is CASSAPHPDAIKALNNEQFF.

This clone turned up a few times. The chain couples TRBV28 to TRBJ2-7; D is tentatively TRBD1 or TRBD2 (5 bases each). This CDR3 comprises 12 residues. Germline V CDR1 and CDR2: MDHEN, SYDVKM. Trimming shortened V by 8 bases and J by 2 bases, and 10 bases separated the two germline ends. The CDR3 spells CASRGPTYEQYV. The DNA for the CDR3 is TGTGCCAGCCGGGGACCGACCTACGAGCAGTACGTC.